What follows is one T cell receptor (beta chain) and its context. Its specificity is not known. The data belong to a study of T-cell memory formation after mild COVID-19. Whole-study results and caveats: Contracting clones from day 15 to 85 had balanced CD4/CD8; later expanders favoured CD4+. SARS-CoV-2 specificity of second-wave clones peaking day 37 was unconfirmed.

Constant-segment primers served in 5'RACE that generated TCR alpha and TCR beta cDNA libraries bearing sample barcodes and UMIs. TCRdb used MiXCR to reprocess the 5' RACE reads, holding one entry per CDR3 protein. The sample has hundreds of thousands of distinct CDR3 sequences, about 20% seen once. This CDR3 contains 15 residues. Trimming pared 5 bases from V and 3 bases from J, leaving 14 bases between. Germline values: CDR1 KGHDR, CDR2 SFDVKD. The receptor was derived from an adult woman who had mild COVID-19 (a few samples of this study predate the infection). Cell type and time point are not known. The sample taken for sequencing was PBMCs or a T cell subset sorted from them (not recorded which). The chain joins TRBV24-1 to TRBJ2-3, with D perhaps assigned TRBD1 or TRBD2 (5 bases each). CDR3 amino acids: CATSGGRKLTDTQYF. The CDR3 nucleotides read TGTGCCACCAGTGGGGGACGGAAATTAACAGATACGCAGTATTTT.